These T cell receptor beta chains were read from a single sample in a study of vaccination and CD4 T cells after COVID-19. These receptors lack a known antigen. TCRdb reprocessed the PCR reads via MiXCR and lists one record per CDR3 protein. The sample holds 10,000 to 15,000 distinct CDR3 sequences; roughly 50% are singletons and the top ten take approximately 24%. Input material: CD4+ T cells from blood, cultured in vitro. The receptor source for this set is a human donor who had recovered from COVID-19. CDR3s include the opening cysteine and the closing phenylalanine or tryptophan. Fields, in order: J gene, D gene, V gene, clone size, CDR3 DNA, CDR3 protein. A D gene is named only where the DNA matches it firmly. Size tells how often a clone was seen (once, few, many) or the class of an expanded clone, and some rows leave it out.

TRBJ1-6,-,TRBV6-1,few,TGTGCCAGCAGTGAAGCGACGGGAGGTCCCCTCCACTTT,CASSEATGGPLHF
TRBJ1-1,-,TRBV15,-,TGTGCCACCAGCAGAGATACGGGAGATGAAGCTTTCTTT,CATSRDTGDEAFF
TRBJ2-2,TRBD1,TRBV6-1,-,TGTGCCAGCAGTACCGCAGGGGGCCACCAGAACACCGGGGAGCTGTTTTTT,CASSTAGGHQNTGELFF
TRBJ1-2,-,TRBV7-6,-,TGTGCCAGCAGCGATCCCAAACGTGGGGGGGCTGGCCACACCTTC,CASSDPKRGGAGHTF
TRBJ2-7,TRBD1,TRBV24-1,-,TGTGCCACCAGTAGCTCCGGGACAGGGACCTACGAGCAGTACTTC,CATSSSGTGTYEQYF
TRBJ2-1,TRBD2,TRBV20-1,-,TGCAGTGCTAGCCCCCGGGGGGCCTACAATGAGCAGTTCTTC,CSASPRGAYNEQFF
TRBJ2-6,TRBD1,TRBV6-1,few,TGTGCCAGCCGGACAGGGTGGGGCTCTGGGGCCAACGTCCTGACTTTC,CASRTGWGSGANVLTF
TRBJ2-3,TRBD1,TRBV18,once,TGTGCCAGCTCACCACCGGGACAGGGAGACACAGATACGCAGTATTTT,CASSPPGQGDTDTQYF
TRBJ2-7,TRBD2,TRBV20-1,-,TGCAGTGCTAGTAGCGCGGGAGTAAGCGAGCAGTACTTC,CSASSAGVSEQYF
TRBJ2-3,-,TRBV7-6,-,TGTGCCAGCAGCTCCAGACAGGGCACAGATACGCAGTATTTT,CASSSRQGTDTQYF
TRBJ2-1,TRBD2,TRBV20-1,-,TGCAGTGCTAGAGGATCTAGCGGGATATGGCAGTTCTTC,CSARGSSGIWQFF
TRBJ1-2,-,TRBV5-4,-,TGTGCCAGCAGCGTCGGGGGGGGGCAGTACTATGGCTACACCTTC,CASSVGGGQYYGYTF
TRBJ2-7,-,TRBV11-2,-,TGTGCCAGCAGCTTAGATCCGGACTACGAGCAGTACTTC,CASSLDPDYEQYF
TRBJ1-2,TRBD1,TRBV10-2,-,TGCGCCAGCAGGGACGGGACAGGGGAACTTTCCAGCTATGGCTACACCTTC,CASRDGTGELSSYGYTF
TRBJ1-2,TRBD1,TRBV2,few,TGTGCCGGACACCGGGACAGGGGAAGTGGCTACACCTTC,CAGHRDRGSGYTF
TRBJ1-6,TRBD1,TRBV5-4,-,TGTGCCAGCAGGACTTGGACAGGGGACAATTCACCCCTCCACTTT,CASRTWTGDNSPLHF
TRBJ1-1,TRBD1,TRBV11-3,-,TGTGCCAGCAGCGCCGTGGACAGGGAGGCTTTCTTT,CASSAVDREAFF
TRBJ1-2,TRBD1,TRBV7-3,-,TGTGCCAGCAGCCCGGACAGGGGGCGAATCGGCTACACCTTC,CASSPDRGRIGYTF
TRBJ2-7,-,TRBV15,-,TGTGCCACCAGCACTTGGCGGGGCGCCTACGAGCAGTACTTC,CATSTWRGAYEQYF
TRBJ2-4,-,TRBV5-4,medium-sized,TGTGCCAGCAGCTCATCCGGGACACTAGCCAAAAACATTCAGTACTTC,CASSSSGTLAKNIQYF
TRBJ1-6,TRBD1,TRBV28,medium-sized,TGTGCCAGCAGTTTCTCACAGGGGACGGGAAATTCACCCCTCCACTTT,CASSFSQGTGNSPLHF
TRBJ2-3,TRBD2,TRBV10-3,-,TGTGCCATCAGTGAGTCTAGCGGGAGTTCGAATACGCAGTATTTT,CAISESSGSSNTQYF
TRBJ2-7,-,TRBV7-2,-,TGTGCCAGCAGTCAGATGGGACAACCCCCCTACGAGCAGTACTTC,CASSQMGQPPYEQYF
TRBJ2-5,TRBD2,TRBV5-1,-,TGCGCCAGCAGGCCTGCGGGAGATGCGCAAGAGACCCAGTACTTC,CASRPAGDAQETQYF
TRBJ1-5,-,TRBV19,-,TGTGCCAGTATGGTGCAGGGGATTAGCAATCAGCCCCAGCATTTT,CASMVQGISNQPQHF
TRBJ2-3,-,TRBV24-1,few,TGTGCCACCAGTGATTTGACGGAGTGGTTAGATACGCAGTATTTT,CATSDLTEWLDTQYF
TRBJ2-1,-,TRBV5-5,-,TGTGCCAGCAGCTTGGGCGGACGTCTTGCTGGTAATGAGCAGTTCTTC,CASSLGGRLAGNEQFF
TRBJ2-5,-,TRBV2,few,TGTGCCAGCGAAGGACTGGCTGGGGAGACCCAGTACTTC,CASEGLAGETQYF
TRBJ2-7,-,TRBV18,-,TGTGACAGCTCACCACCGCTCAAGCACTACGAGCAGTGCTTC,CDSSPPLKHYEQCF
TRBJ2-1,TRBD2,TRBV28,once,TGTGCCAGCAGTGGCTTAGCTGGGACTAGCGGGAGACTCGGCCACAATGAGCAGTTCTTC,CASSGLAGTSGRLGHNEQFF
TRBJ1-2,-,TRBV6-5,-,TGTGCCAGCAGTTACTCGATTGGTATCGCGGTCTGGGGCTACACCTTC,CASSYSIGIAVWGYTF
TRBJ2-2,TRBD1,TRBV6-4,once,TGTGCCAGCAGTGACCGGGACAGGGGTATACCGAACACCGGGGAGCTGTTTTTT,CASSDRDRGIPNTGELFF
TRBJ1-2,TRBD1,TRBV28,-,TGTGCCAGCAGTCGACGACAGGGAGGCTACTATGGCTACACCTTC,CASSRRQGGYYGYTF
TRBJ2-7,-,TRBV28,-,TGTGCCAGCAGTTTGGACAACTCCTACGAGCAGTACTTC,CASSLDNSYEQYF
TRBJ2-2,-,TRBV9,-,TGTGCCAGCAGGGACCCTCTAACCGGGGAGCTGTTTTTT,CASRDPLTGELFF
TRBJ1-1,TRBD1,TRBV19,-,TGTGCCAGTAGTAATAGGGACAGGAACACTGAAGCTTTCTTT,CASSNRDRNTEAFF
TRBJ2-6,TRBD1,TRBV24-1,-,TGTGCCACCAGTGATGCCGGGACAGGCCTCTCTGGGGCCAACGTCCTGACTTTC,CATSDAGTGLSGANVLTF
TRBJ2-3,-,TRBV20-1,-,TGCAGTGCTCTTGGTCCCGCGGCGGATACGCAGTATTTT,CSALGPAADTQYF
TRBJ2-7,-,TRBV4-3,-,TGCGCCAGCAGCCAAGATCCCCAGGGGCGGTCCTACGAGCAGTACTTC,CASSQDPQGRSYEQYF
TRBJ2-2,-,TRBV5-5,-,TGTGCCAGCAGCTCCCCCCGGACAGCCAATACCGGGGAGCTGTTTTTT,CASSSPRTANTGELFF
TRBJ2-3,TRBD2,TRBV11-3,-,TGTGCCAGCAGCTTAGGAGCTAGCGGGAGGGGCACAGATACGCAGTATTTT,CASSLGASGRGTDTQYF
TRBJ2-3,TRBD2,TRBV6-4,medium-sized,TGTGCCAGCAGTGCAGGACTAGGGAGCACAGATACGCAGTATTTT,CASSAGLGSTDTQYF
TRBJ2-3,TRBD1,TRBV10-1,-,TGCGCCAGCAGTGAGCAGGACAGGACTTTGGGGACAGATACGCAGTATTTT,CASSEQDRTLGTDTQYF
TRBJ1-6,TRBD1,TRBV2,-,TGTGCCAGCAGGACAGGGGCTAATTCACCCCTCCACTTT,CASRTGANSPLHF
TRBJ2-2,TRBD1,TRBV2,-,TGTGCCAGCAGATCCCGACAGGGGAACACCGGGGAGCTGTTTTTT,CASRSRQGNTGELFF
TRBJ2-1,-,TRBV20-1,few,TGCAGTGTTTGGAGGAAGGGCAATGAGCAGTTCTTC,CSVWRKGNEQFF
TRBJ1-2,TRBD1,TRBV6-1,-,TGTGCCAGCAGATCCCCGACAGGGCTGGATGGCTACACCTTC,CASRSPTGLDGYTF
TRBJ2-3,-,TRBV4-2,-,TGTGCCAGCAGCCAAGGGACCTCTGCAGATACGCAGTATTTT,CASSQGTSADTQYF
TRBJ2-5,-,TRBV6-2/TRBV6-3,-,TGTGCCAGCAGTACCCGCAGGGTCGGCCAAGAGACCCAGTACTTC,CASSTRRVGQETQYF
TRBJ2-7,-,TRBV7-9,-,TGTGCCAGCAGCCTCTCCTACGAGCAGTACTTC,CASSLSYEQYF
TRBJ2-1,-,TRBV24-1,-,TGTGCCACCAGTGACTCTTGGGACACCTACAATGAGCAGTTCTTC,CATSDSWDTYNEQFF
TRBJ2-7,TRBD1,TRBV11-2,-,TGTGCCAGCAGCCCGACGGCGCGCCGGGACAGGGACCTACGTAAGCAGTACTTC,CASSPTARRDRDLRKQYF
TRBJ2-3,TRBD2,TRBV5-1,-,TGCGCCAGCAGCCGGGGGGGAACAGATACGCAGTATTTT,CASSRGGTDTQYF
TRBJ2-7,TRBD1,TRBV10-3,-,TGTGCCATCAGTGTGGGGACAGGGGGGGCCTACGAGCAGTACTTC,CAISVGTGGAYEQYF
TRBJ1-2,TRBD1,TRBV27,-,TGTGCCAGCAGTACGGGACAGCTTGGGGGCTACACCTTC,CASSTGQLGGYTF
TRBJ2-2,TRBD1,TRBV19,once,TGTGCCAGTAGTTTTCGGACAGGCACCGGGGAGCTGTTTTTT,CASSFRTGTGELFF
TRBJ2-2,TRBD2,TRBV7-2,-,TGTGCCAGCAGCCGGGGGGGGAACACCGGGGAGCTGTTTTTT,CASSRGGNTGELFF